The clone carrying this TCR beta chain was found a few times. Each CDR3 protein gets one entry after TCRdb re-called the 5' RACE reads with MiXCR. The sample lists approximately 70,000 distinct CDR3 sequences; 10% were seen once. The data were taken from a study of early T cells in non-severe SARS-CoV-2 infection. In germline, CDR1 is SGHTS, CDR2 YDEGEE. This CDR3 region has 17 residues. V was trimmed by 7 bases and J by 0 bases, leaving 20 bases between them. The TCR comes from an adult who was a healthcare worker with PCR-confirmed SARS-CoV-2 infection or an uninfected control (not recorded which). Source: whole blood, taken at baseline. The rearrangement uses TRBV5-8 and TRBJ2-1; D not resolved. The CDR3 DNA reads TGTGCCAGCGGGCCGACATTGGCAGGCAGCTCCTACAATGAGCAGTTCTTC. Its protein is CASGPTLAGSSYNEQFF.